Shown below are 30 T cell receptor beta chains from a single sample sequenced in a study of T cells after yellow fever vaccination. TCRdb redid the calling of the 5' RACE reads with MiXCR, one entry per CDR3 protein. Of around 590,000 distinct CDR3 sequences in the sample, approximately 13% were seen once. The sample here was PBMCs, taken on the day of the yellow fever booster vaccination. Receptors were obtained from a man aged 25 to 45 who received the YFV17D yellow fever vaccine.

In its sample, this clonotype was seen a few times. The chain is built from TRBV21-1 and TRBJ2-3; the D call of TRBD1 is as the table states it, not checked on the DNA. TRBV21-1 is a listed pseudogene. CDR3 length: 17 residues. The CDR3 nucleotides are TGTGCCAGCAGCAAAGAGGGGGGGACGCCTAGCACAGATACGCAGTATTTT. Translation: CASSKEGGTPSTDTQYF.

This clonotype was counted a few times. The CDR3 coding sequence is TGCAGTGCTAGGTCCGGGCTAGCGGTATACAATGAGCAGTTCTTC. It translates to CSARSGLAVYNEQFF. The rearrangement joins TRBV20-1 to TRBJ2-1, with 7 positions matching TRBD2. The V and J ends lost 3 bases and 4 bases, in that order; junction bases with no gene match: 9. CDR3 length equals 15 residues. Germline V gene sequence: CDR1 DFQATT, CDR2 SNEGSKA (reference sequence).

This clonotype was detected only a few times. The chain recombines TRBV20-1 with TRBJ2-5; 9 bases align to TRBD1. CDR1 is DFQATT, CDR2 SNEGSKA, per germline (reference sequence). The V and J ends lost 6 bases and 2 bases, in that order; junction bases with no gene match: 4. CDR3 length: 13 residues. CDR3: CSAPDRGQETQYF. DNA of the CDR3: TGCAGTGCACCGGACAGGGGTCAAGAGACCCAGTACTTC.

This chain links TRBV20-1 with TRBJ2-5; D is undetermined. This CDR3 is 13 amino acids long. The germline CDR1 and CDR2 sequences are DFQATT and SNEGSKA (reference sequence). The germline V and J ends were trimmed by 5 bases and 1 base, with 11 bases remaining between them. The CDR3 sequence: CSARFRIQETQYF. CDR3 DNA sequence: TGCAGTGCTCGATTCAGGATCCAAGAGACCCAGTACTTC.

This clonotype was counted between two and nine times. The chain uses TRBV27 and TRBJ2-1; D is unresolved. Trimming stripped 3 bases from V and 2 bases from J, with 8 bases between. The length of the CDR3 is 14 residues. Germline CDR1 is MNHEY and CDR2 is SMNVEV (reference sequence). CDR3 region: CASSLGTTYNEQFF. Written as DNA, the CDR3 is TGTGCCAGCAGTTTGGGCACTACCTACAATGAGCAGTTCTTC.

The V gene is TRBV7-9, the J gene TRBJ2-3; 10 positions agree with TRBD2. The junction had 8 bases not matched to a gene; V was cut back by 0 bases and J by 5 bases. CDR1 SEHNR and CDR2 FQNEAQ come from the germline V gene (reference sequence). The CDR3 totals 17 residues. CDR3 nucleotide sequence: TGTGCCAGCAGCTTAGCGCGAGCGGGAGGGCCGGGAGATACGCAGTATTTT. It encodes CASSLARAGGPGDTQYF.

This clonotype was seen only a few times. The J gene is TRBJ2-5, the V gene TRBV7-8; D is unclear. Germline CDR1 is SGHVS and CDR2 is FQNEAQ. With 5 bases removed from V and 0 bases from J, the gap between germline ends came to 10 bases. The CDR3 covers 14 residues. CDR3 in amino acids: CASSVNSYQETQYF. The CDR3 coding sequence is TGTGCCAGCAGCGTCAACTCGTACCAAGAGACCCAGTACTTC.

The CDR3 sequence is CATSDGAGTAIDEQFF. CDR3 nucleotide sequence: TGTGCCACCAGTGATGGTGCCGGGACAGCCATCGATGAGCAGTTCTTC. This chain links TRBV24-1 with TRBJ2-1; 7 bases line up with TRBD1. The length of the CDR3 is 16 residues. From germline, CDR1 is KGHDR and CDR2 SFDVKD. Trimming cost V 3 bases and J 8 bases; bases outside gene matches: 12.

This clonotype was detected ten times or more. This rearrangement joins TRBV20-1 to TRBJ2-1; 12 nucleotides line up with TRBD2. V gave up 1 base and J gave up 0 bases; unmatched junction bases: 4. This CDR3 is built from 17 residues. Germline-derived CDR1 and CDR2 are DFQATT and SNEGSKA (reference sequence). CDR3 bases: TGCAGTGCTAGAGTTCTAGCGGGAGGGGCCTCCTACAATGAGCAGTTCTTC. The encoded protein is CSARVLAGGASYNEQFF.

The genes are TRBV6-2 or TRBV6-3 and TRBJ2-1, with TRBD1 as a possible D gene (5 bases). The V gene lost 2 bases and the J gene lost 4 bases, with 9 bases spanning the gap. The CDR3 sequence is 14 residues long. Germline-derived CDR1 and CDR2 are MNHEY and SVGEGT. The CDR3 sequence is CASSYGWTYNEQFF. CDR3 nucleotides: TGTGCCAGCAGTTACGGATGGACATACAATGAGCAGTTCTTC.

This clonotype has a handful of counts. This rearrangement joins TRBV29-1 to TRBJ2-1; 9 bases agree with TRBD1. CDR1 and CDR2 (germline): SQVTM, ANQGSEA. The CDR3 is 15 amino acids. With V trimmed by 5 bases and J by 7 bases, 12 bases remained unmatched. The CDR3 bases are TGCAGCGTTCATCCCCGACAGGGGGGCAGGAATGAGCAGTTCTTC. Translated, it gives CSVHPRQGGRNEQFF.

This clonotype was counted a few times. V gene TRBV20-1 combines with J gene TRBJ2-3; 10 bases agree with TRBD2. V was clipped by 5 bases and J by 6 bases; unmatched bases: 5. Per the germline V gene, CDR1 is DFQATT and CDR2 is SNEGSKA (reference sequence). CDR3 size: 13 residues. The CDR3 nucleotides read TGCAGTGCTGGACTAGCGGACCGGGATACGCAGTATTTT. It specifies CSAGLADRDTQYF.

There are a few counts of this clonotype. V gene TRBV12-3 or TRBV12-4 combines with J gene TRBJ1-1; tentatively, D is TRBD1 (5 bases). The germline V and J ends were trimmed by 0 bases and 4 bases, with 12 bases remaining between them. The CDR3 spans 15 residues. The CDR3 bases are TGTGCCAGCAGTTTAGCGGGGGGGGTTGGCACTGAAGCTTTCTTT. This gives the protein CASSLAGGVGTEAFF.

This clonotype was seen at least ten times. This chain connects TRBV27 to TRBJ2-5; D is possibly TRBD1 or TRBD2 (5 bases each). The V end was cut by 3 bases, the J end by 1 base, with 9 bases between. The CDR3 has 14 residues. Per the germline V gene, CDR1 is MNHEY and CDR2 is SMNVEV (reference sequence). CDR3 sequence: CASSFPGAQETQYF. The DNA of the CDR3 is TGTGCCAGCAGTTTTCCCGGGGCCCAAGAGACCCAGTACTTC.

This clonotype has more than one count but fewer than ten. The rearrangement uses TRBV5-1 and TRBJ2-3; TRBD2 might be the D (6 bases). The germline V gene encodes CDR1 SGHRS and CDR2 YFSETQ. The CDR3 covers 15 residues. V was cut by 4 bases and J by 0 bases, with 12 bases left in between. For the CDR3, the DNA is TGCGCCAGCAGCAGTTTGGGAGGAAGCACAGATACGCAGTATTTT. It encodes CASSSLGGSTDTQYF.

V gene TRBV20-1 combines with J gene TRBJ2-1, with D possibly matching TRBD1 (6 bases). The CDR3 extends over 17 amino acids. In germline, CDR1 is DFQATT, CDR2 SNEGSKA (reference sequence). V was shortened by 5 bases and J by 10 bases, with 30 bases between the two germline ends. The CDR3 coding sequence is TGCAGTGCTGGGGGAGTTACCAGCGAGGGGGATGAAGGGGAGCAGTTCTTC. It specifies CSAGGVTSEGDEGEQFF.

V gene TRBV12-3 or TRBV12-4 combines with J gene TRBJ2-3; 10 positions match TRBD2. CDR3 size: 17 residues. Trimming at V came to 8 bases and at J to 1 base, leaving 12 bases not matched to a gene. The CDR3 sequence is CASVHYPGTSGTDTQYF. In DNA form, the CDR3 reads TGTGCCAGCGTACACTATCCCGGGACTAGCGGCACAGATACGCAGTATTTT.

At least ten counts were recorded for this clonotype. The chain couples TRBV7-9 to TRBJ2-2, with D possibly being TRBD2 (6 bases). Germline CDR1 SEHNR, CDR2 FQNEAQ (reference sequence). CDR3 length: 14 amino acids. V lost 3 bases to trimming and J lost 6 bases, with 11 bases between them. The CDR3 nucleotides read TGTGCCAGCAGCTTGACTAGGTTCCCCGGGGAGCTGTTTTTT. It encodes CASSLTRFPGELFF.

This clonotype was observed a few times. This CDR3 reads CASSDRGSGNTIYF. The CDR3 DNA reads as TGTGCCAGCAGTGACAGGGGCTCTGGAAACACCATATATTTT. The chain combines TRBV25-1 with TRBJ1-3; D is perhaps TRBD1 (6 bases). CDR3 length equals 14 residues. Trimming removed 3 bases at V and 0 bases at J, with 6 bases between. CDR1 MGHDK and CDR2 SYGVNS come from the germline V gene.

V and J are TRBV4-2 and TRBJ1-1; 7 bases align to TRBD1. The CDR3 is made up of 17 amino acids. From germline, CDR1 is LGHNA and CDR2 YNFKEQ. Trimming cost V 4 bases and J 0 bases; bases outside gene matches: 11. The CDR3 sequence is CASSPHRDSNMNTEAFF. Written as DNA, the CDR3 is TGTGCCAGCAGCCCCCACCGGGACAGCAATATGAACACTGAAGCTTTCTTT.

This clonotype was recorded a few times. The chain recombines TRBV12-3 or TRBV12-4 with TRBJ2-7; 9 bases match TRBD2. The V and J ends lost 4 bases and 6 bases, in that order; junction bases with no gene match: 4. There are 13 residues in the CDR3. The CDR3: CASSSAGGFEQYF. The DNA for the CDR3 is TGTGCCAGCAGTTCCGCGGGAGGGTTCGAGCAGTACTTC.

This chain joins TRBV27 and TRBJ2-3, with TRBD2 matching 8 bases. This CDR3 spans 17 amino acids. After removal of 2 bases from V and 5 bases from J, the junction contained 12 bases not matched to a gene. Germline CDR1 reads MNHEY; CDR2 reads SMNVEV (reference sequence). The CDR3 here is CASSLLGSGMGGDTQYF. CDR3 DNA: TGTGCCAGCAGTTTACTAGGTAGCGGGATGGGTGGAGATACGCAGTATTTT.

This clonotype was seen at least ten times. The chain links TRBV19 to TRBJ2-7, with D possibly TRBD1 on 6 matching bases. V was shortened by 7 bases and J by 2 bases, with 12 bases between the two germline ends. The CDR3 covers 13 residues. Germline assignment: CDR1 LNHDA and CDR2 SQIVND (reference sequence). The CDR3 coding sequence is TGTGCCAGTACCTCCGGACAGACCTACGAGCAGTACTTC. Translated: CASTSGQTYEQYF.

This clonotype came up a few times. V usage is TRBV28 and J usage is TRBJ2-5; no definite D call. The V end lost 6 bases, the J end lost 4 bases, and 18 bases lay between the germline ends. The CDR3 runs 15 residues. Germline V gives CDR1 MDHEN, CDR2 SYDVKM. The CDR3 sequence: CASSPLAASGETQYF. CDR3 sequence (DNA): TGTGCCAGCAGCCCCCTGGCCGCTTCGGGAGAGACCCAGTACTTC.

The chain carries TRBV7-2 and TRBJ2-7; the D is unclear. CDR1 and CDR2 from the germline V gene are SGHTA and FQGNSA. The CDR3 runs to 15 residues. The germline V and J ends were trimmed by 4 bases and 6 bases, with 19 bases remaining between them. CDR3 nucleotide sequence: TGTGCCAGCAGCTCCCTCCCAGGAGCGATAGGCGAGCAGTACTTC. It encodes CASSSLPGAIGEQYF.

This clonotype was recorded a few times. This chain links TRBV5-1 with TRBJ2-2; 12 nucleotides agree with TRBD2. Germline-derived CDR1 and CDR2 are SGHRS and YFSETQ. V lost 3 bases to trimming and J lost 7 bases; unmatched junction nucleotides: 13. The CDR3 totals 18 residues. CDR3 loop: CASSWQQASGRAGGELFF. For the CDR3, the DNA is TGCGCCAGCAGCTGGCAGCAGGCTAGCGGGAGGGCCGGCGGGGAGCTGTTTTTT.

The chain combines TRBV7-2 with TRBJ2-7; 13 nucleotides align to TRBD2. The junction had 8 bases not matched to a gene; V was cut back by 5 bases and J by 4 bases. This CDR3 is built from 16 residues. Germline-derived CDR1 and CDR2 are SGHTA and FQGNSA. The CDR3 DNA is TGTGCCAGCAGCATTACTAGCGGGAGGGCCTTTTACGAGCAGTACTTC. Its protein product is CASSITSGRAFYEQYF.

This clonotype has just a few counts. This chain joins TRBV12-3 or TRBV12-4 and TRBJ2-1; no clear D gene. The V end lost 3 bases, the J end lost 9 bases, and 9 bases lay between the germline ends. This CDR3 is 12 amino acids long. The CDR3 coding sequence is TGTGCCAGCAGTTTGGATCTTCCTGAGCAGTTCTTC. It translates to CASSLDLPEQFF.

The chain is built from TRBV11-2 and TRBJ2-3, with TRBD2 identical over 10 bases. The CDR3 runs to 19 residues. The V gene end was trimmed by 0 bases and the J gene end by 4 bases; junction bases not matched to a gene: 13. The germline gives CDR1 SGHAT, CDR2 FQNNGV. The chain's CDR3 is CASSLDPRASGSLSDTQYF. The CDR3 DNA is TGTGCCAGCAGCTTAGATCCGAGGGCTAGCGGGAGTTTGTCAGATACGCAGTATTTT.

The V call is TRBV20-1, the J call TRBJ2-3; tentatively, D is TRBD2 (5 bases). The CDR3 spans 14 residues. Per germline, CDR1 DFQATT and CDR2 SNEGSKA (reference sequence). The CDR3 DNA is TGCAGCACCAGAAGACGTAGCGGCACAGATACGCAGTATTTT. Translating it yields CSTRRRSGTDTQYF.